This TCR beta chain originates from a study of cytomegalovirus exposure and HLA in healthy donors. The V end lost 1 base, the J end lost 0 bases, and 7 bases lay between the germline ends. Per germline, CDR1 LGHNA and CDR2 YSLEER. The CDR3 is made up of 15 amino acids. Both 60 Vbeta primers and 13 Jbeta primers went into the PCR. Sequenced by immunoSEQ multiplex PCR; TCRdb stores in-frame clones only, minus some. The sample has around 190,000 clones, almost 85% seen once. The J gene is TRBJ2-1, the V gene TRBV4-3, with no clear D. Sequencing was done on a sample of PBMCs. The receptor comes from a woman in her forties or fifties in good health and CMV-seronegative. DNA of the CDR3: TGCGCCAGCAGCCAAGGGTACAGCTCCTACAATGAGCAGTTCTTC. Its translation: CASSQGYSSYNEQFF.